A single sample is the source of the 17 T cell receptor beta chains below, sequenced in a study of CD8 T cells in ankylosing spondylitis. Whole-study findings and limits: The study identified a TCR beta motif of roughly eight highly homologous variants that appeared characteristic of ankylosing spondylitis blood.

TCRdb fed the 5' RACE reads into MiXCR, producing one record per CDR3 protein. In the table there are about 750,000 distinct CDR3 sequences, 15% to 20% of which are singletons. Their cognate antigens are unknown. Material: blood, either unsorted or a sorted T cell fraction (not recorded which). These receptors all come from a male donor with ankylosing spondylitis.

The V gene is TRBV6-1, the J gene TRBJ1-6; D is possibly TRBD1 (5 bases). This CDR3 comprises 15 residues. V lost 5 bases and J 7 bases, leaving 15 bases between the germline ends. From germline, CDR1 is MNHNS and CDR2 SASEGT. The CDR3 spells CASSPWDGANSPLHF. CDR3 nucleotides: TGTGCCAGCAGTCCTTGGGACGGGGCGAATTCACCCCTCCACTTT.

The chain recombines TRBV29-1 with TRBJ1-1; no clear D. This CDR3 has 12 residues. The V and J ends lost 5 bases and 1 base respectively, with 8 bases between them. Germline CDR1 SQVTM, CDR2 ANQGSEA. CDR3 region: CSVYSANTEAFF. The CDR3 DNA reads TGCAGCGTTTACTCAGCGAACACTGAAGCTTTCTTT.

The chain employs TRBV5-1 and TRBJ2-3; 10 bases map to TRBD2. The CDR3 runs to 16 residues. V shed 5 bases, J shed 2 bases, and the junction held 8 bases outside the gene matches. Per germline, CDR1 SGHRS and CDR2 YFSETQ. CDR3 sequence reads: CASRAGTSASTDTQYF. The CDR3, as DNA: TGCGCCAGCAGAGCCGGGACTAGCGCCTCCACAGATACGCAGTATTTT.

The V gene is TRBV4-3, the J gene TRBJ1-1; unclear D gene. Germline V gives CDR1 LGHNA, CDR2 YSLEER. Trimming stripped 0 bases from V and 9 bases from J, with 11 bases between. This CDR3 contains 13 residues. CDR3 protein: CASSQDEGRKAFF. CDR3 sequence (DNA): TGCGCCAGCAGCCAAGATGAGGGAAGGAAAGCTTTCTTT.

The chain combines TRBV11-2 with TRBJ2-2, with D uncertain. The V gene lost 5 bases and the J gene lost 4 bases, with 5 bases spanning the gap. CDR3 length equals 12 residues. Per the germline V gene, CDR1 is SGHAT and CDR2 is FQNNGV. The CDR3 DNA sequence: TGTGCCAGCAGCACCGTCACCGGGGAGCTGTTTTTT. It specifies CASSTVTGELFF.

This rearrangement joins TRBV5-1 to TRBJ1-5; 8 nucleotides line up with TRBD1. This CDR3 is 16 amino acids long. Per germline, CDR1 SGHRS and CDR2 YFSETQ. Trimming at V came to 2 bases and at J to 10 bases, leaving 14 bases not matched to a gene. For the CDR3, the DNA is TGCGCCAGCAGCTTCCGGGACAGGCCAAGGTTCGGCCCCCAGCATTTT. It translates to CASSFRDRPRFGPQHF.

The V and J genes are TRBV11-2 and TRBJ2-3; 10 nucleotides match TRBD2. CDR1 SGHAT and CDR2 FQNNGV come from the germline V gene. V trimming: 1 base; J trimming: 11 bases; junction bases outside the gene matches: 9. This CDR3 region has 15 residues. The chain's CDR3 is CASSLGEREGLKQYF. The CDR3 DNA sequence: TGTGCCAGCAGCTTAGGGGAGCGGGAGGGCCTCAAGCAGTATTTT.

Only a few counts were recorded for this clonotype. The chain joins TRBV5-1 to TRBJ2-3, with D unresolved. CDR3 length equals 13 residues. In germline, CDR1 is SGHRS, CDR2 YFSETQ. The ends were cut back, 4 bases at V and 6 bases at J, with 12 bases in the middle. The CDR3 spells CASSPTVRDTQYF. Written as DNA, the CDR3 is TGCGCCAGCAGCCCGACTGTCAGGGATACGCAGTATTTT.

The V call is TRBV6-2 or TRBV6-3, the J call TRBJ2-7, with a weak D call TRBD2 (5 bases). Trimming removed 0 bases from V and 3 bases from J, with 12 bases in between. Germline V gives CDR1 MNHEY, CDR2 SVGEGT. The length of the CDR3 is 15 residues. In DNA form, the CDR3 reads TGTGCCAGCAGTTACTCGACGAGGGAATACTACGAGCAGTACTTC. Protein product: CASSYSTREYYEQYF.

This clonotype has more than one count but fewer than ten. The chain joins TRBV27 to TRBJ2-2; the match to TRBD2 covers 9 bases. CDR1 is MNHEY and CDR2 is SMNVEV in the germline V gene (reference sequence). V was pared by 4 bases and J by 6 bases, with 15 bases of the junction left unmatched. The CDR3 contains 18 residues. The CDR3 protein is CASSSLEGRGGLSGELFF. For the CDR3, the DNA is TGTGCCAGCAGTTCCCTAGAAGGGCGGGGGGGCTTGTCCGGGGAGCTGTTTTTT.

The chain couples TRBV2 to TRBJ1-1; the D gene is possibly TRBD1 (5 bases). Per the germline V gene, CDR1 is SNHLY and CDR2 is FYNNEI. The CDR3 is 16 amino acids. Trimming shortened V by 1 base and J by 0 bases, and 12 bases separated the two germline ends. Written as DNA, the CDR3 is TGTGCCAGCAGTGAAGGGGCAGGGTTTATGAACACTGAAGCTTTCTTT. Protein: CASSEGAGFMNTEAFF.

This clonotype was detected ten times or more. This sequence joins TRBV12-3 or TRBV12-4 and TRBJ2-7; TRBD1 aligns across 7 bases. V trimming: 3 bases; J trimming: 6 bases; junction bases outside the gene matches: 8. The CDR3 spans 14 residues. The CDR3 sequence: CASSFTGTVGEQYF. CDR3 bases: TGTGCCAGCAGTTTTACCGGGACAGTCGGCGAGCAGTACTTC.

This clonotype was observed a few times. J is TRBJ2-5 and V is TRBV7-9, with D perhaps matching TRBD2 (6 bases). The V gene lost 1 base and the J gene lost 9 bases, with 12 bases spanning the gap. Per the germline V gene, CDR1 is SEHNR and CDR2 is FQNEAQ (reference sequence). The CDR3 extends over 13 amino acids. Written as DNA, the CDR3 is TGTGCCAGCAGCTTAGACGGGAGTCGGGCCCAGTACTTC. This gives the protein CASSLDGSRAQYF. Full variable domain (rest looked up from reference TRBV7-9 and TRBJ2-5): DTGVSQNPRHKITKRGQNVTFRCDPISEHNRLYWYRQTLGQGPEFLTYFQNEAQLEKSRLLSDRFSAERPKGSFSTLEIQRTEQGDSAMYLCASSLDGSRAQYFGPGTRLLVL.

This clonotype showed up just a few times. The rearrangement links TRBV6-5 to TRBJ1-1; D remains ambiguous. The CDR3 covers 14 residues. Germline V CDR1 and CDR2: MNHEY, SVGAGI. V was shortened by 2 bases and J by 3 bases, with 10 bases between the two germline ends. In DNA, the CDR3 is TGTGCCAGCAGTTACGCGGCGTGGGACACTGAAGCTTTCTTT. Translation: CASSYAAWDTEAFF.

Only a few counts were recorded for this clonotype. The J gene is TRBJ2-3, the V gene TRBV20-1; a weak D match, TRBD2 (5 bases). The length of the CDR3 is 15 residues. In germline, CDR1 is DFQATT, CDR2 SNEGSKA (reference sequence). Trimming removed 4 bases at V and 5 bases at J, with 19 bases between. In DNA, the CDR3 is TGCAGTGCTACCCTTGGACTGAGAAAAGAAGATACGCAGTATTTT. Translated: CSATLGLRKEDTQYF.

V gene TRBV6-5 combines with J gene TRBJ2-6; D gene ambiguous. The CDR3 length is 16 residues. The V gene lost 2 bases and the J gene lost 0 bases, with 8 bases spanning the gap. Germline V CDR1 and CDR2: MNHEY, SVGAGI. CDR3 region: CASSYSTNSGANVLTF. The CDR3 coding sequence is TGTGCCAGCAGTTACAGCACCAACTCTGGGGCCAACGTCCTGACTTTC.

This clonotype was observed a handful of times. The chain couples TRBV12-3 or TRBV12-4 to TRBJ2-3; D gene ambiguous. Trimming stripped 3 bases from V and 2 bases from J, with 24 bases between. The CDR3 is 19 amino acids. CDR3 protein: CASSLDLGSPLGSTDTQYF. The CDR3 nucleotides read TGTGCCAGCAGTTTGGATCTCGGGTCCCCTTTGGGCTCCACAGATACGCAGTATTTT.